The rows below give T cell receptor beta chains drawn from one sample of a study of CD8+CD57+ T cells in acquired aplastic anemia. TCRdb fed the reads into MiXCR, producing one record per CDR3 protein. In the table there are 160,000 or so distinct CDR3 sequences, roughly 48% of which are singletons. The sequenced sample consisted of sorted CD4+, CD8+, or CD8+CD57+ T cells (not recorded which) from PBMCs. The receptors originated from a human donor with aplastic anemia. Each CDR3 is given with its conserved first and last residue. D genes are given only for firm matches. Clone size is not always given. Where it is, it says once, few, many or a class for expanded clones.

v_gene	abundance	d_gene	j_gene	CDR3aa	CDR3nt
TRBV19	NA	TRBD2	TRBJ2-1	CASSWREGVNEQFF	TGTGCCAGTAGTTGGCGGGAGGGGGTCAATGAGCAGTTCTTC
TRBV5-4	NA	NA	TRBJ1-3	CASSLANTSGNTIYF	TGTGCCAGCAGCTTGGCCAATACCTCTGGAAACACCATATATTTT
TRBV7-9	many	NA	TRBJ2-5	CASSRRDGLQETQYF	TGTGCCAGCAGCCGCCGGGACGGATTACAAGAGACCCAGTACTTC
TRBV6-5	many	TRBD2	TRBJ2-5	CASSYSGGNQETQYF	TGTGCCAGCAGTTATAGCGGGGGGAACCAAGAGACCCAGTACTTC
TRBV20-1	once	NA	TRBJ2-3	CSARDLGRDTSTDTQYF	TGCAGTGCTAGAGACCTCGGGCGAGATACTAGCACAGATACGCAGTATTTT
TRBV2	many	TRBD2	TRBJ2-3	CASSDGAGWADTQYF	TGTGCCAGCAGTGACGGAGCGGGATGGGCAGATACGCAGTATTTT
TRBV7-8	NA	TRBD2	TRBJ2-7	CASSLTSGRFDEQYF	TGTGCCAGCAGCTTGACTAGCGGGAGGTTTGACGAGCAGTACTTC
TRBV24-1	once	TRBD2	TRBJ2-5	CATSDISGRETQYF	TGTGCCACCAGTGATATTAGCGGGAGGGAGACCCAGTACTTC
TRBV11-3	many	NA	TRBJ1-2	CASSLGGGADYGYTF	TGTGCCAGCAGCTTAGGGGGGGGCGCCGACTATGGCTACACCTTC
TRBV7-9	NA	NA	TRBJ2-1	CASARLNEQFF	TGTGCCAGCGCCCGACTGAACGAGCAGTTCTTC
TRBV20-1	NA	NA	TRBJ2-1	CSASRVGGYNEQFF	TGCAGTGCCAGCAGAGTAGGCGGATACAATGAGCAGTTCTTC
TRBV2	NA	NA	TRBJ1-6	CASRPNRSYNSPLHF	TGTGCCAGCAGGCCTAACAGGAGTTATAATTCACCCCTCCACTTT
TRBV9	NA	NA	TRBJ2-1	CASSVETGPVGQFF	TGTGCCAGCAGCGTAGAGACTGGGCCCGTAGGGCAGTTCTTC
TRBV5-6	few	NA	TRBJ2-7	CASSLGVTHYEQYF	TGTGCCAGCAGCTTGGGAGTGACACACTACGAGCAGTACTTC
TRBV7-9	once	TRBD1	TRBJ1-5	CASSYDRGLRNQPQHF	TGTGCCAGCAGTTACGACAGGGGGCTACGCAATCAGCCCCAGCATTTT
TRBV19	NA	TRBD1	TRBJ2-7	CASSPTIQGVGYEQYF	TGTGCCAGTAGTCCAACGATACAGGGGGTCGGCTACGAGCAGTACTTC
TRBV27	NA	NA	TRBJ2-7	CASSSILAEQYF	TGTGCCAGCAGTTCTATACTAGCAGAGCAGTACTTC
TRBV20-1	few	TRBD2	TRBJ2-5	CSATPGRVGETQYF	TGCAGTGCAACGCCCGGGAGGGTTGGAGAGACCCAGTACTTC
TRBV7-2	NA	TRBD1	TRBJ2-1	CASSSTGVYEQFF	TGTGCCAGCAGCTCGACAGGGGTTTATGAGCAGTTCTTC
TRBV13	NA	NA	TRBJ2-3	CASGELSTDTQYF	TGTGCCAGCGGGGAGCTGAGCACAGATACGCAGTATTTT
TRBV4-1	NA	TRBD2	TRBJ2-1	CASSPHGLLGGEGRQSF	TGCGCCAGCAGCCCCCATGGCCTCCTAGGCGGGGAGGGCAGGCAGTCCTTC
TRBV10-3	NA	TRBD2	TRBJ2-7	CAISEPGTSGSYEQYF	TGTGCCATCAGTGAGCCCGGGACTAGCGGCTCCTACGAGCAGTACTTC
TRBV29-1	NA	NA	TRBJ1-1	CSVKEDREAFF	TGCAGCGTCAAAGAGGACAGAGAAGCTTTCTTT
TRBV10-3	NA	NA	TRBJ2-3	CAISGRTLDTQYF	TGTGCCATCAGTGGAAGGACTTTGGATACGCAGTATTTT
TRBV12-3/TRBV12-4	many	TRBD1	TRBJ2-7	CASSPDRGEQYF	TGTGCCAGCAGCCCTGACAGGGGCGAGCAGTACTTC
TRBV2	NA	NA	TRBJ1-2	CASSDRTRGVYGYTF	TGCGCCAGCAGCGATAGGACCCGGGGAGTCTATGGCTACACCTTC
TRBV20-1	many	NA	TRBJ1-2	CSARPTNYGYTF	TGCAGTGCGAGACCGACGAACTATGGCTACACCTTC
TRBV10-3	few	TRBD1	TRBJ2-1	CAISMTGADNEQFF	TGTGCCATCAGTATGACAGGGGCGGACAATGAGCAGTTCTTC
TRBV5-1	few	NA	TRBJ1-3	CASSPDMSSGNTIYF	TGCGCCAGCAGCCCGGACATGAGCTCTGGAAACACCATATATTTT
TRBV9	NA	NA	TRBJ1-6	CASNLGGDNSPLHF	TGTGCCAGCAACCTCGGCGGTGATAATTCACCCCTCCACTTT
TRBV10-2	once	TRBD1	TRBJ2-3	CASSPPRQGPDTQYF	TGCGCCAGCAGTCCACCTAGACAGGGACCAGATACGCAGTATTTT
TRBV30	NA	TRBD1	TRBJ1-5	CAWATGLSNQPQHF	TGTGCCTGGGCGACAGGGCTTAGCAATCAGCCCCAGCATTTT
TRBV9	NA	NA	TRBJ1-5	CASSNSNNQPQHF	TGTGCCAGCAGCAACAGCAACAATCAGCCCCAGCATTTT
TRBV7-2	many	TRBD2	TRBJ2-3	CASSPGTSVPDTQYF	TGTGCCAGCAGCCCCGGGACTAGCGTACCAGATACGCAGTATTTT
TRBV29-1	NA	NA	TRBJ2-1	CSVEVAGNYNEQFF	TGCAGCGTTGAGGTTGCGGGGAACTACAATGAGCAGTTCTTC
TRBV19	NA	NA	TRBJ1-5	CASSQTPQGRNQPQHF	TGCGCCAGCAGCCAAACCCCGCAGGGGCGTAATCAGCCCCAGCATTTT
TRBV20-1	NA	NA	TRBJ1-2	CSARDPPGGGNYGYTF	TGCAGTGCTAGAGATCCCCCCGGGGGGGGTAACTATGGCTACACCTTC
TRBV20-1	NA	NA	TRBJ2-5	CSARDPTDRETQYF	TGCAGTGCTAGAGATCCCACAGACCGGGAGACCCAGTACTTC
TRBV24-1	NA	NA	TRBJ2-7	CATSDEKGGEQYF	TGTGCCACCAGTGATGAGAAGGGGGGCGAGCAGTACTTC
TRBV7-2	NA	NA	TRBJ1-4	CASSLGTGEKLFF	TGTGCCAGCAGCTTAGGGACGGGGGAAAAACTGTTTTTT
TRBV20-1	NA	NA	TRBJ1-2	CSARASNNYGYTF	TGCAGTGCTAGAGCTAGTAATAACTATGGCTACACCTTC
TRBV5-6	many	NA	TRBJ1-1	CASSSYTEAFF	TGTGCCAGCAGCTCGTACACTGAAGCTTTCTTT
TRBV4-1	NA	TRBD2	TRBJ2-1	CASSSTGTSVDEQFF	TGCGCCAGCAGCTCGACCGGGACTAGCGTAGATGAGCAGTTCTTC
TRBV7-2	NA	NA	TRBJ2-1	CASSFEIHNEQFF	TGTGCCAGCAGCTTCGAAATACACAATGAGCAGTTCTTC
TRBV15	NA	TRBD1	TRBJ1-1	CATSGTGVRTEAFF	TGTGCCACCAGCGGTACAGGGGTTCGGACTGAAGCTTTCTTT
TRBV19	NA	TRBD1	TRBJ2-2	CASIPGQGAGELFF	TGTGCCAGTATCCCCGGACAGGGCGCCGGGGAGCTGTTTTTT